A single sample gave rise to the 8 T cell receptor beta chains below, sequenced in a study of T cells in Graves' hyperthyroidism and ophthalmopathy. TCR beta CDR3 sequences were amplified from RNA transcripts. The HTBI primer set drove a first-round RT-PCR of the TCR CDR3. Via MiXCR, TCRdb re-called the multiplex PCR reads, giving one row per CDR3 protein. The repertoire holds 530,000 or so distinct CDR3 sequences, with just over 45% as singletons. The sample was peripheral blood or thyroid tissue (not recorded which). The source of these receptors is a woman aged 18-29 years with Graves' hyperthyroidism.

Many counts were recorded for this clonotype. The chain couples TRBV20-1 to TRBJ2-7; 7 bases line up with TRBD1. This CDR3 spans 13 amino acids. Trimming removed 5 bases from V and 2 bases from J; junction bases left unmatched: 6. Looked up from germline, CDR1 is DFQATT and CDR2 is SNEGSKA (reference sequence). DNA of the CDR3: TGCAGTGCTGCCGGGACAGCTACCTACGAGCAGTACTTC. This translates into CSAAGTATYEQYF.

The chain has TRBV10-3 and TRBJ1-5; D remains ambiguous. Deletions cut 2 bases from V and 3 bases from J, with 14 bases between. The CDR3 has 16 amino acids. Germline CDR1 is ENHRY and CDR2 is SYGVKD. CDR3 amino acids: CAISEGVGENNQPQHF. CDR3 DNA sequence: TGTGCCATCAGTGAGGGCGTCGGGGAGAACAATCAGCCCCAGCATTTT.

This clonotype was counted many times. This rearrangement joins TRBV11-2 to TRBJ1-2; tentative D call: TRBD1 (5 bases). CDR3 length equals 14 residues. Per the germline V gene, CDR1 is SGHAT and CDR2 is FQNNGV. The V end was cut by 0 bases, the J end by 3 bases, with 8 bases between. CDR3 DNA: TGTGCCAGCAGCTTAGATCCAGGGTACTATGGCTACACCTTC. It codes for CASSLDPGYYGYTF.

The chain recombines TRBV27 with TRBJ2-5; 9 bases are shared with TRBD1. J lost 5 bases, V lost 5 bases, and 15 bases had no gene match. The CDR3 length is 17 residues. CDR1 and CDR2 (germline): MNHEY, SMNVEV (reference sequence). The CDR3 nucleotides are TGTGCCAGCAGTCCCTTCCTTCTGGACAGGGGCGGGGAGACCCAGTACTTC. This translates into CASSPFLLDRGGETQYF.

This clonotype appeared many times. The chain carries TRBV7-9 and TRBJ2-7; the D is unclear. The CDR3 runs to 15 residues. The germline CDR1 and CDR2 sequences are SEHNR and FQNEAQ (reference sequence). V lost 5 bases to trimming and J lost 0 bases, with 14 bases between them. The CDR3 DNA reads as TGTGCCAGCAGCCCCCGGGTCCTAAGCTCCTACGAGCAGTACTTC. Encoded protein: CASSPRVLSSYEQYF.

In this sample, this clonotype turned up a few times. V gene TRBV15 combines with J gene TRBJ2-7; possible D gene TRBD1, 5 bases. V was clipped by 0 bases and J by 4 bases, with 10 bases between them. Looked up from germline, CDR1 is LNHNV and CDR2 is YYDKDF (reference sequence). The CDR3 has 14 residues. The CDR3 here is CATSRDVRVYEQYF. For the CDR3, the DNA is TGTGCCACCAGCAGAGACGTCAGGGTTTACGAGCAGTACTTC.

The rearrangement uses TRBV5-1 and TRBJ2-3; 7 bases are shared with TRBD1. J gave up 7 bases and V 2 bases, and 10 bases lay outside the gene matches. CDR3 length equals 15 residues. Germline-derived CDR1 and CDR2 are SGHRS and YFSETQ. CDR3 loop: CASSLTDRVLNTQYF. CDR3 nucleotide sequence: TGCGCCAGCAGCTTAACCGACAGGGTATTAAATACGCAGTATTTT.

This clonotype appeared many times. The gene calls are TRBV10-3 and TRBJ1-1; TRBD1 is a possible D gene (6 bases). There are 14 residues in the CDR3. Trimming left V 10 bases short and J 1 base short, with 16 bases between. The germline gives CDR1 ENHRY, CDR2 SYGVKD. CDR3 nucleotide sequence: TGTGCCACCTCAGGGGACCCATCGAACACTGAAGCTTTCTTT. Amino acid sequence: CATSGDPSNTEAFF.